One and the same sample provided the 19 T cell receptor beta chains below, sequenced in a study of cytomegalovirus exposure and HLA in healthy donors. In the PCR, 60 Vbeta and 13 Jbeta primers were used. Assay used: immunoSEQ multiplex PCR; TCRdb lists only in-frame clones, some missing. The data contain fewer than 130,000 clones, roughly 71% of them seen just once; the ten biggest clones take up about 11%. Material: PBMCs. These receptors were taken from a man aged 35 to 55 in good health and CMV-seropositive.

The chain is built from TRBV29-1 and TRBJ2-1, with 11 bases identical to TRBD2. Germline loops: CDR1 SQVTM, CDR2 ANQGSEA. Trimming cost V 6 bases and J 10 bases; bases outside gene matches: 20. The CDR3 is made up of 17 amino acids. The CDR3 loop is CSVHRGSGRVSVGEQFF. In DNA, the CDR3 is TGCAGCGTCCACCGGGGTAGCGGGAGGGTTTCGGTTGGAGAGCAGTTCTTC.

This clone was detected only once. CDR3 nucleotide sequence: TGCAGCGCTCGAAGATTAGTGGACACTGAAGCTTTCTTT. Translation gives CSARRLVDTEAFF. This chain links TRBV29-1 with TRBJ1-1, with unresolved D. Germline assignment: CDR1 SQVTM and CDR2 ANQGSEA. V was shortened by 7 bases and J by 3 bases, with 15 bases between the two germline ends. The CDR3 covers 13 residues.

The chain combines TRBV27 with TRBJ1-1, with D possibly matching TRBD1 (6 bases). Germline lookup yields CDR1 MNHEY and CDR2 SMNVEV (reference sequence). V was pared by 8 bases and J by 2 bases, with 15 bases between. The CDR3 has 14 amino acids. CDR3 sequence (DNA): TGTGCCAGCTCTTTGACAGGAATTAACACTGAAGCTTTCTTT. This encodes CASSLTGINTEAFF.

This chain uses TRBV5-1 with TRBJ2-1, with 9 bases identical to TRBD2. CDR3 length: 18 amino acids. After removal of 0 bases from V and 8 bases from J, the junction contained 15 bases not matched to a gene. Germline CDR1 reads SGHRS; CDR2 reads YFSETQ. The DNA of the CDR3 is TGCGCCAGCAGCTTGGTAGTTAGCGGGAGTTATAGGGCCCATGAGCAGTTCTTC. The encoded protein is CASSLVVSGSYRAHEQFF.

Here the CDR3 reads CASRLLGIEELFF. CDR3 bases: TGTGCCAGCAGGCTACTAGGGATCGAGGAGCTGTTTTTT. V usage is TRBV11-2 and J usage is TRBJ2-2; a weak D match, TRBD2 (5 bases). Germline CDR1 and CDR2: SGHAT and FQNNGV. V lost 6 bases and J 10 bases, leaving 15 bases between the germline ends. The CDR3 runs 13 residues.

The chain combines TRBV7-8 with TRBJ2-1, with 14 bases matching TRBD2. Germline CDR1 is SGHVS and CDR2 is FQNEAQ. This CDR3 spans 19 amino acids. Losses at the gene ends were 3 bases for V and 5 bases for J; bases not matched to a gene: 12. In nucleotides, the CDR3 is TGTGCCAGCAGCTTCGTAGTTAGGACTAGCGGGAGGAGGGACAATGAGCAGTTCTTC. It is translated as CASSFVVRTSGRRDNEQFF.

The chain has TRBV27 and TRBJ1-3; no firm D call. Trimming stripped 5 bases from V and 0 bases from J, with 5 bases between. The CDR3 has 13 residues. Germline CDR1 reads MNHEY; CDR2 reads SMNVEV (reference sequence). DNA of the CDR3: TGTGCCAGCAGTCCCTACTCTGGAAACACCATATATTTT. It codes for CASSPYSGNTIYF.

In this sample, this clone turned up a few times. This chain links TRBV7-3 with TRBJ2-2; the D is unclear. CDR3 size: 15 residues. Germline CDR1 and CDR2: SGHTA and FQGTGA. V was shortened by 0 bases and J by 2 bases, with 7 bases between the two germline ends. CDR3 region: CASSLTSLNTGELFF. The CDR3 DNA is TGTGCCAGCAGCTTAACTAGCCTAAACACCGGGGAGCTGTTTTTT.

The chain is built from TRBV9 and TRBJ2-3, with a tentative D call TRBD2 (5 bases). The CDR3 spans 13 residues. V lost 4 bases and J lost 4, with 10 bases in between. CDR1 SGDLS and CDR2 YYNGEE come from the germline V gene. CDR3 loop: CASSPRGPDTQYF. DNA for the CDR3: TGTGCCAGCAGCCCGCGAGGGCCAGATACGCAGTATTTT.

The chain uses TRBV21-1 and TRBJ2-7; the table names TRBD1, a call not compared with the DNA. TRBV21-1 has pseudogene status. This CDR3 comprises 16 residues. CDR3 bases: TGTGCCAGCACCCTAAGTGTCAGGGGGCGAACCTACGAGCAGTACGTC. Translation gives CASTLSVRGRTYEQYV.

The chain uses TRBV19 and TRBJ2-5; maybe TRBD2 (7 bases). The length of the CDR3 is 14 residues. Trimming removed 3 bases from V and 5 bases from J, with 13 bases in between. Germline V gene sequence: CDR1 LNHDA, CDR2 SQIVND (reference sequence). CDR3 bases: TGTGCCAGTAGTATTTCGGGGGGCGGTGAGACCCAGTACTTC. It codes for CASSISGGGETQYF.

The rearrangement uses TRBV30 and TRBJ1-6; D unresolved. The germline gives CDR1 GTSNPN, CDR2 SVGIG (reference sequence). V dropped 3 bases and J dropped 1 base, with 13 bases sitting between them. CDR3 size: 16 residues. CDR3 residues: CAWSAEKDSYNSPLHF. The DNA of the CDR3 is TGTGCCTGGAGCGCCGAGAAAGATTCCTATAATTCACCCCTCCACTTT.

The rearrangement uses TRBV9 and TRBJ2-5; TRBD1 agrees at 7 bases. V trimming: 4 bases; J trimming: 0 bases; junction bases outside the gene matches: 9. Germline V gene data show CDR1 as SGDLS and CDR2 as YYNGEE. This CDR3 contains 16 residues. The CDR3 here is CASSTPLTGDQETQYF. The CDR3 DNA is TGTGCCAGCAGCACACCCCTCACAGGGGACCAAGAGACCCAGTACTTC.

The genes are TRBV5-5 and TRBJ1-1; D uncertain. The germline gives CDR1 SGHKS, CDR2 YYEKEE (reference sequence). V lost 2 bases to trimming and J lost 2 bases, with 10 bases between them. The CDR3 runs to 14 residues. DNA of the CDR3: TGTGCCAGCAGCTTTGGAGCTTTCAACACTGAAGCTTTCTTT. It specifies CASSFGAFNTEAFF.

This rearrangement joins TRBV21-1 to TRBJ2-7; TRBD2, the D gene given by the table, was not confirmed from the DNA. TRBV21-1 is termed a pseudogene. CDR3 length: 14 residues. The CDR3 here is CASSTPTNTYEQYV. Here the CDR3 DNA reads TGTGCCAGCAGCACACCCACTAACACCTACGAGCAGTACGTC.

This chain connects TRBV30 to TRBJ2-1; TRBD2 agrees at 8 bases. The germline CDR1 and CDR2 sequences are GTSNPN and SVGIG (reference sequence). The J segment lost 4 bases and the V segment lost 2 bases, leaving 4 bases of the junction unmatched. This CDR3 has 14 residues. CDR3 sequence reads: CAWSTSGLYNEQFF. The CDR3, as DNA: TGTGCCTGGAGTACTAGCGGACTATACAATGAGCAGTTCTTC. The whole variable domain, remainder taken from reference TRBV30 and TRBJ2-1, is SQTIHQWPATLVQPVGSPLSLECTVEGTSNPNLYWYRQAAGRGLQLLFYSVGIGQISSEVPQNLSASRPQDRQFILSSKKLLLSDSGFYLCAWSTSGLYNEQFFGPGTRLTVL.

The chain joins TRBV6-5 to TRBJ2-3; D possibly corresponds to TRBD1 (5 bases). V was clipped by 2 bases and J by 5 bases, with 14 bases between them. Germline CDR1 reads MNHEY; CDR2 reads SVGAGI. The CDR3 totals 15 residues. The CDR3 loop reads CASSYPLREIDTQYF. The DNA of the CDR3 is TGTGCCAGCAGTTACCCTCTCAGGGAAATAGATACGCAGTATTTT.

The gene calls are TRBV28 and TRBJ1-1; D uncertain. There are 13 residues in the CDR3. The germline V gene encodes CDR1 MDHEN and CDR2 SYDVKM. Trimming took off 4 bases at V and 0 bases at J, with 6 bases between the two ends. The CDR3: CASSSAVNTEAFF. DNA for the CDR3: TGTGCCAGCAGTTCCGCGGTGAACACTGAAGCTTTCTTT.

The rearrangement uses TRBV13 and TRBJ2-1, with 7 bases identical to TRBD1. The J segment lost 3 bases and the V segment lost 5 bases, leaving 13 bases of the junction unmatched. The CDR3 extends over 17 amino acids. The germline V gene has CDR1 PRHDT and CDR2 FYEKMQ (reference sequence). The CDR3 DNA reads as TGTGCCAGCAGCGCCGCGGGTAGGGACAGAAACTACAATGAGCAGTTCTTC. Translated: CASSAAGRDRNYNEQFF. The full variable domain, rest sourced from reference TRBV13 and TRBJ2-1, is AAGVIQSPRHLIKEKRETATLKCYPIPRHDTVYWYQQGPGQDPQFLISFYEKMQSDKGSIPDRFSAQQFSDYHSELNMSSLELGDSALYFCASSAAGRDRNYNEQFFGPGTRLTVL.